This T cell receptor beta chain emerged from a study of T cells in localized non-small cell lung cancer. General study points: Adjacent lung was found to contain a median about 60 of the top 100 tumor clones.

Per the germline V gene, CDR1 is SQVTM and CDR2 is ANQGSEA. CDR3 length: 13 residues. V was trimmed by 4 bases and J by 3 bases, leaving 13 bases between them. Measured with immunoSEQ multiplex PCR; TCRdb has only the in-frame clones, and not every one. The repertoire holds 64,000 or so clones, with 85% to 90% as singletons. As for this clone: What it binds is unknown.

The sequence was obtained from a woman aged 35-75 years with stage I lung adenocarcinoma. Specimen: peripheral blood, collected before any cancer treatment. The chain recombines TRBV29-1 with TRBJ2-7, with D tentatively TRBD1 (5 bases). CDR3 in amino acids: CSVVAQGNYEQYF. CDR3 nucleotides: TGCAGCGTTGTTGCGCAGGGTAACTACGAGCAGTACTTC.